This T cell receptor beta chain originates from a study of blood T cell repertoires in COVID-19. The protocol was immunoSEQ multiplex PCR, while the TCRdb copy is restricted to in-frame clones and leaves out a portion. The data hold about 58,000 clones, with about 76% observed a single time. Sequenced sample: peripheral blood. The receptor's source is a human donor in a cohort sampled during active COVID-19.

As DNA, the CDR3 is TGTGCCAGTAGTATGGGTCCTGCGGGCAATCAGCCCCAGCATTTT. Translating gives CASSMGPAGNQPQHF. The V and J genes are TRBV19 and TRBJ1-5; D is unclear. There are 15 residues in the CDR3. Germline CDR1 is LNHDA and CDR2 is SQIVND (reference sequence). Trimming took off 3 bases at V and 2 bases at J, with 11 bases between the two ends. The complete variable domain, with remaining parts taken from reference TRBV19 and TRBJ1-5, reads DGGITQSPKYLFRKEGQNVTLSCEQNLNHDAMYWYRQDPGQGLRLIYYSQIVNDFQKGDIAEGYSVSREKKESFPLTVTSAQKNPTAFYLCASSMGPAGNQPQHFGDGTRLSIL.